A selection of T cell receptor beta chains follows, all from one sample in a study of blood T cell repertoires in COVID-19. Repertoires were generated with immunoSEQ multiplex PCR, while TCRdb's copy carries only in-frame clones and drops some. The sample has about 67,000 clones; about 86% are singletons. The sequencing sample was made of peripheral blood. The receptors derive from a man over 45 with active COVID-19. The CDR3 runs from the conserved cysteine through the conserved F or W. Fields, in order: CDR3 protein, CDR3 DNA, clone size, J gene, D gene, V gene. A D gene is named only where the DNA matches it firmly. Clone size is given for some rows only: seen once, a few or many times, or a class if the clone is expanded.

CDR3 protein: CASTEGSSGNTIYF; CDR3 DNA: TGCGCCAGCACCGAGGGAAGCTCTGGAAACACCATATATTTT; clone size: .; J gene: TRBJ1-3; D gene: .; V gene: TRBV5-1
CDR3 protein: CASGDQTDTQYF; CDR3 DNA: TGTGCCAGCGGAGATCAAACAGATACGCAGTATTTT; clone size: once; J gene: TRBJ2-3; D gene: .; V gene: TRBV12-3/TRBV12-4
CDR3 protein: CASSLNRGYEQYF; CDR3 DNA: TGTGCCAGCAGTTTAAACAGGGGGTACGAGCAGTACTTC; clone size: .; J gene: TRBJ2-7; D gene: TRBD1; V gene: TRBV27
CDR3 protein: CASSGQGVSYNSPLHF; CDR3 DNA: TGTGCCAGCAGCGGGCAGGGGGTCTCCTATAATTCACCCCTCCACTTT; clone size: .; J gene: TRBJ1-6; D gene: TRBD1; V gene: TRBV9
CDR3 protein: CASSLATGVNEKLFF; CDR3 DNA: TGTGCCAGCAGCTTAGCGACCGGGGTTAATGAAAAACTGTTTTTT; clone size: .; J gene: TRBJ1-4; D gene: .; V gene: TRBV7-9
CDR3 protein: CASSFRTSGTETQYF; CDR3 DNA: TGTGCCAGCAGCTTTCGGACTAGCGGAACAGAGACCCAGTACTTC; clone size: .; J gene: TRBJ2-5; D gene: TRBD2; V gene: TRBV5-8
CDR3 protein: CASSFKGRANTGELFF; CDR3 DNA: TGCGCCAGCAGCTTTAAGGGCAGGGCGAACACCGGGGAGCTGTTTTTT; clone size: few; J gene: TRBJ2-2; D gene: .; V gene: TRBV5-1
CDR3 protein: CASRSSGSSYEQYF; CDR3 DNA: TGTGCCAGCAGGTCAAGCGGGAGCTCCTACGAGCAGTACTTC; clone size: .; J gene: TRBJ2-7; D gene: TRBD2; V gene: TRBV2
CDR3 protein: CASSLTSGAYNEQFF; CDR3 DNA: TGTGCCAGCAGCTTAACTAGCGGGGCCTACAATGAGCAGTTCTTC; clone size: .; J gene: TRBJ2-1; D gene: TRBD2; V gene: TRBV7-2
CDR3 protein: CASSEGALSGELFF; CDR3 DNA: TGTGCCAGCAGTGAGGGAGCCCTATCCGGGGAGCTGTTTTTT; clone size: .; J gene: TRBJ2-2; D gene: .; V gene: TRBV11-3
CDR3 protein: CASSFGLTEQFF; CDR3 DNA: TGTGCCAGCAGCTTTGGACTAACTGAGCAGTTCTTC; clone size: .; J gene: TRBJ2-1; D gene: .; V gene: TRBV7-9
CDR3 protein: CASSLGTGTYEQYF; CDR3 DNA: TGTGCCAGTAGTCTCGGGACAGGGACCTACGAGCAGTACTTC; clone size: once; J gene: TRBJ2-7; D gene: TRBD1; V gene: TRBV19
CDR3 protein: CASMMGRGMNTEAFF; CDR3 DNA: TGTGCCAGTATGATGGGCAGGGGGATGAACACTGAAGCTTTCTTT; clone size: once; J gene: TRBJ1-1; D gene: TRBD1; V gene: TRBV19
CDR3 protein: CASTPRWAGRGRDTQYF; CDR3 DNA: TGTGCCAGCACCCCCCGGTGGGCGGGACGGGGGAGAGATACGCAGTATTTT; clone size: .; J gene: TRBJ2-3; D gene: .; V gene: TRBV6-2/TRBV6-3
CDR3 protein: CASSYRDRGGYTF; CDR3 DNA: TGTGCCAGCAGTTATCGGGACAGGGGAGGCTACACCTTC; clone size: .; J gene: TRBJ1-2; D gene: TRBD1; V gene: TRBV12-3/TRBV12-4
CDR3 protein: CASSLGWGDAEAFF; CDR3 DNA: TGTGCCAGCAGCTTAGGGTGGGGAGACGCTGAAGCTTTCTTT; clone size: .; J gene: TRBJ1-1; D gene: .; V gene: TRBV7-6